The text below deals with one T cell receptor beta chain. This entry comes from a study of shared clonotypes between healthy human individuals. Sequencing was performed with immunoSEQ multiplex PCR; in TCRdb, only in-frame clones are kept and a portion is missing. The table lists 2 million to 2.5 million clones, 92% of them singletons. This CDR3 region has 14 residues. Trimming shortened V by 8 bases and J by 4 bases, and 15 bases separated the two germline ends. CDR1 and CDR2 from the germline V gene are SGHVS and FQNEAQ. The chain recombines TRBV7-8 with TRBJ1-5; the D is unclear. The sequenced sample consisted of naive CD4+ T cells from PBMCs. As to subset: CD45RA+ positively selected. The receptor was isolated from a man between 18 and 29 years old in good health. Some clones in this sample may be carry-over from other donors' samples. The CDR3 reads CASGPGYGNQPQHF. The CDR3, as DNA: TGTGCCAGCGGCCCGGGTTATGGTAATCAGCCCCAGCATTTT.